Following are 27 T cell receptor beta chains from one sample sequenced in a study of blood T cells in healthy people across ages (dated by TCRdb to the mid-2010s). The protocol used for the library was 5' RACE. Data came from an Illumina HiSeq 2500. A second 7 to 11 cycle PCR used a sample-barcoded 5' primer and a J-beta primer mix. TCRdb applied fastp at Q25 and MiXCR to the public reads, then kept only in-frame beta chains. Rows with a matching CDR3 protein are joined into one entry that keeps the most common DNA and genes. This sample is represented by 1 million or so distinct CDR3 sequences; about 25% of them were singletons. Of the sample, approximately 0.75% falls within the top ten clones. These data are also associated with another study on T cells of mothers and their children.

Sequencing was performed on blood. The source of these receptors is a girl aged 2-15 years in good health.

This chain joins TRBV10-3 and TRBJ1-1; the match to TRBD1 covers 8 bases. The CDR3 is 14 amino acids. Germline-derived CDR1 and CDR2 are ENHRY and SYGVKD. The V segment lost 7 bases and the J segment 4 bases; nucleotides outside the gene matches: 8. CDR3 sequence: CAITVDREGTEAFF. The CDR3 nucleotides are TGTGCCATCACTGTGGACAGGGAGGGCACTGAAGCTTTCTTT.

This clonotype was detected ten times or more. The chain uses TRBV29-1 and TRBJ2-7; 7 nucleotides match TRBD1. Trimming at V came to 7 bases and at J to 2 bases, leaving 8 bases not matched to a gene. Germline CDR1 SQVTM, CDR2 ANQGSEA. This CDR3 is built from 13 residues. The CDR3 loop reads CSASRDSTYEQYF. The CDR3 DNA reads as TGCAGCGCCTCTCGGGACAGTACCTACGAGCAGTACTTC.

This clonotype was seen a few times. J is TRBJ2-1 and V is TRBV7-9, with 7 bases that match TRBD1. CDR3 length: 14 amino acids. CDR1 SEHNR and CDR2 FQNEAQ come from the germline V gene (reference sequence). The V gene end was trimmed by 5 bases and the J gene end by 10 bases; junction bases not matched to a gene: 11. This chain's CDR3 is CASSRVTGFHEQFF. The CDR3 DNA follows: TGTGCCAGCAGCCGCGTGACAGGGTTTCACGAGCAGTTCTTC.

In this sample, this clonotype turned up a few times. The rearrangement uses TRBV20-1 and TRBJ2-3, with D perhaps TRBD2 (5 bases). This CDR3 has 16 amino acids. The germline CDR1 and CDR2 sequences are DFQATT and SNEGSKA (reference sequence). The V and J ends lost 3 bases and 2 bases respectively, with 18 bases between them. The chain's CDR3 is CSARNLRGYPTDTQYF. The CDR3 DNA reads TGCAGTGCTAGGAATTTACGGGGTTACCCCACAGATACGCAGTATTTT.

The chain joins TRBV10-3 to TRBJ2-3; 14 bases align to TRBD2. CDR1 and CDR2 (germline): ENHRY, SYGVKD. The CDR3 has 16 residues. The V gene end was trimmed by 5 bases and the J gene end by 5 bases; junction bases not matched to a gene: 6. The CDR3, as DNA: TGTGCCATCAGTCCGGGACTAGCGGGAGTTCAAGATACGCAGTATTTT. It is translated as CAISPGLAGVQDTQYF.

This clonotype occurred a few times. The chain recombines TRBV5-8 with TRBJ1-4; D is unresolved. Trimming stripped 0 bases from V and 0 bases from J, with 12 bases between. Germline CDR1 is SGHTS and CDR2 is YDEGEE. The CDR3 contains 17 residues. Here the CDR3 reads CASSLGASGPTNEKLFF. In nucleotides, the CDR3 is TGTGCCAGCAGCTTGGGGGCGTCGGGCCCAACTAATGAAAAACTGTTTTTT. Combining the CDR3 with reference TRBV5-8 and TRBJ1-4 gives the whole variable domain EAGVTQSPTHLIKTRGQQATLRCSPISGHTSVYWYQQALGLGLQFLLWYDEGEERNRGNFPPRFSGRQFPNYSSELNVNALELEDSALYLCASSLGASGPTNEKLFFGSGTQLSVL.

The chain combines TRBV11-3 with TRBJ2-7; 9 bases line up with TRBD1. CDR3 size: 14 residues. Trimming took 5 bases from V and 2 from J; bases not matched to a gene: 4. CDR1 SGHNT and CDR2 YENEEA come from the germline V gene. The CDR3 bases are TGTGCCAGCAGCGGGGACAGGGTTACCTACGAGCAGTACTTC. It encodes CASSGDRVTYEQYF.

This clonotype was picked up a small number of times. The J gene is TRBJ1-1, the V gene TRBV5-1; D is unclear. Germline values: CDR1 SGHRS, CDR2 YFSETQ. The CDR3 contains 14 residues. V lost 4 bases to trimming and J lost 0 bases, with 10 bases between them. The CDR3 sequence is CASSVSPMNTEAFF. CDR3 DNA sequence: TGCGCCAGCAGCGTTAGTCCTATGAACACTGAAGCTTTCTTT.

This clonotype appeared a few times. The genes are TRBV4-3 and TRBJ2-5; 9 nucleotides align to TRBD2. V lost 7 bases, J lost 4 bases, and 7 bases stayed unmatched. CDR1 is LGHNA and CDR2 is YSLEER in the germline V gene. The CDR3 contains 14 residues. The DNA of the CDR3 is TGCGCCAGCACCAGAAGTAGCGGGGGAGAGACCCAGTACTTC. It codes for CASTRSSGGETQYF.

The chain is built from TRBV7-2 and TRBJ2-5; possibly TRBD1 or TRBD2 for D (7 bases each). This CDR3 has 16 amino acids. V gave up 0 bases and J gave up 1 base, with 12 bases separating them. Germline values: CDR1 SGHTA, CDR2 FQGNSA. The CDR3 spells CASSLATGEGQETQYF. DNA for the CDR3: TGTGCCAGCAGCTTAGCAACAGGGGAGGGCCAAGAGACCCAGTACTTC.

The rearrangement uses TRBV5-5 and TRBJ2-1; D perhaps matches TRBD1 (6 bases). This CDR3 contains 13 residues. V was trimmed by 4 bases and J by 9 bases, leaving 14 bases between them. Germline V gives CDR1 SGHKS, CDR2 YYEKEE (reference sequence). Written as DNA, the CDR3 is TGTGCCAGCAGCAAAAGCCACAGGGCTGAGCAGTTCTTC. It specifies CASSKSHRAEQFF.

Only a few counts were recorded for this clonotype. This chain connects TRBV4-2 to TRBJ2-7; 8 nucleotides align to TRBD2. The germline gives CDR1 LGHNA, CDR2 YNFKEQ. CDR3 length: 15 amino acids. The junction had 7 bases not matched to a gene; V was cut back by 4 bases and J by 2 bases. CDR3 sequence reads: CASSRELAETYEQYF. The CDR3 DNA reads as TGTGCCAGCAGCCGCGAACTAGCGGAGACCTACGAGCAGTACTTC.

The V and J genes are TRBV4-1 and TRBJ2-4; TRBD2 is a possible D gene (5 bases). CDR1 is MGHRA, CDR2 YSYEKL, per germline. The CDR3 runs to 13 residues. The V gene lost 5 bases and the J gene lost 8 bases, with 13 bases spanning the gap. The CDR3 coding sequence is TGCGCCAGCAGCTCGGAGGTTGGGGACATTCAGTACTTC. It is translated as CASSSEVGDIQYF.

This clonotype has just a few counts. The chain joins TRBV29-1 to TRBJ1-3; unclear D gene. This CDR3 has 14 residues. Per the germline V gene, CDR1 is SQVTM and CDR2 is ANQGSEA. Trimming removed 0 bases from V and 0 bases from J, with 6 bases in between. The CDR3 reads CSVEDPYSGNTIYF. Written as DNA, the CDR3 is TGCAGCGTTGAAGATCCATACTCTGGAAACACCATATATTTT.

This clonotype turned up a few times. The chain carries TRBV12-3 or TRBV12-4 and TRBJ1-1; D perhaps matches TRBD1 (6 bases). The CDR3 is made up of 11 amino acids. Trimming stripped 11 bases from V and 6 bases from J, with 13 bases between. In DNA form, the CDR3 reads TGTGCCTCAGGGGTGAAGTCTGAAGCTTTCTTT. Encoded protein: CASGVKSEAFF.

CDR3 nucleotide sequence: TGTGCCAGCAGCTCCTCGTCCCAGGGAATCGGGGAGCTGTTTTTT. As protein: CASSSSSQGIGELFF. The chain combines TRBV7-9 with TRBJ2-2; a weak D match, TRBD1 (5 bases). The CDR3 is made up of 15 amino acids. Per germline, CDR1 SEHNR and CDR2 FQNEAQ (reference sequence). The V and J ends lost 4 bases and 7 bases respectively, with 16 bases between them.

The chain joins TRBV28 to TRBJ2-5, with D unclear. Trimming removed 5 bases at V and 4 bases at J, with 14 bases between. Per germline, CDR1 MDHEN and CDR2 SYDVKM. The CDR3 consists of 14 residues. The CDR3 sequence: CASSRIPQSETQYF. The DNA of the CDR3 is TGTGCCAGCAGTCGTATTCCTCAATCAGAGACCCAGTACTTC. The entire variable domain, with the rest obtained from reference TRBV28 and TRBJ2-5, is as follows: DVKVTQSSRYLVKRTGEKVFLECVQDMDHENMFWYRQDPGLGLRLIYFSYDVKMKEKGDIPEGYSVSREKKERFSLILESASTNQTSMYLCASSRIPQSETQYFGPGTRLLVL.

This chain joins TRBV6-2 or TRBV6-3 and TRBJ2-5; 10 nucleotides line up with TRBD1. Trimming removed 9 bases from V and 9 bases from J; junction bases left unmatched: 7. Germline CDR1 reads MNHEY; CDR2 reads SVGEGT. The CDR3 has 12 residues. This CDR3 reads CASGQGGWAQYF. For the CDR3, the DNA is TGTGCCAGTGGACAGGGGGGTTGGGCCCAGTACTTC.

The rearrangement links TRBV27 to TRBJ1-5; 8 nucleotides match TRBD1. Germline trimming cut 8 bases from V and 7 bases from J; bases unmatched to any gene: 7. The length of the CDR3 is 13 residues. Germline CDR1 and CDR2: MNHEY and SMNVEV (reference sequence). CDR3 amino acids: CASWAQGGQPQHF. The CDR3 DNA reads as TGTGCCAGCTGGGCACAGGGGGGACAGCCCCAGCATTTT.

This clonotype was found a few times. The rearrangement joins TRBV21-1 to TRBJ1-5; the table's D call, TRBD1, was not checked against the DNA. TRBV21-1 is described as a pseudogene. The CDR3 is 14 residues long. CDR3 DNA: TGTGCCAGCAGCAAGACAGAGAGCAATCAGCCCCAGCATTTT. Amino acids: CASSKTESNQPQHF.

The chain has TRBV27 and TRBJ1-2; tentative D call: TRBD1 (6 bases). The CDR3 is 15 amino acids. Trimming took 5 bases from V and 0 from J, leaving 13 bases between them. Germline lookup yields CDR1 MNHEY and CDR2 SMNVEV (reference sequence). The CDR3 sequence is CASSPQGSANYGYTF. CDR3 in DNA: TGTGCCAGCAGTCCCCAGGGGTCCGCTAACTATGGCTACACCTTC.

This clonotype has just a few counts. At one end the junction does not follow the germline gene, possibly because of a read error. The chain couples TRBV29-1 to TRBJ2-7; 8 bases align to TRBD1. Germline assignment: CDR1 SQVTM and CDR2 ANQGSEA. The CDR3 runs 13 residues. The CDR3 sequence: CSVEGQGPYEQYF. DNA of the CDR3: TGCAGCGTCGAAGGACAGGGCCCCTACGAGCAGTACTTC.

This clonotype has more than one count but fewer than ten. The chain uses TRBV12-3 or TRBV12-4 and TRBJ2-7; TRBD1 aligns across 9 bases. The CDR3 consists of 16 residues. Germline trimming cut 5 bases from V and 0 bases from J; bases unmatched to any gene: 8. Written as DNA, the CDR3 is TGTGCCAGCAGTACCGGGACAGGGACTATCTCCTACGAGCAGTACTTC. It yields the protein CASSTGTGTISYEQYF.

V gene TRBV6-4 combines with J gene TRBJ2-5; 7 bases line up with TRBD1. CDR1 and CDR2 (germline): MRHNA, SNTAGT. CDR3 size: 13 residues. Unmatched junction bases numbered 4, after V lost 5 bases and J lost 4 bases. The CDR3 DNA reads as TGTGCCAGCAGTACAGGGGTGGGAGAGACCCAGTACTTC. It specifies CASSTGVGETQYF.

This clonotype was detected only a few times. The rearrangement joins TRBV20-1 to TRBJ2-1, with 7 bases fitting TRBD2. Germline CDR1 reads DFQATT; CDR2 reads SNEGSKA (reference sequence). The V and J ends lost 0 bases and 4 bases, in that order; junction bases with no gene match: 9. CDR3 length equals 16 residues. In DNA, the CDR3 is TGCAGTGCTAGAGATCCTCGAGCGGGAAAATACAATGAGCAGTTCTTC. It codes for CSARDPRAGKYNEQFF.

The CDR3 nucleotides are TGTGCCAGCAGCTTGTCAGGGTTTCGGGAGCAGTACTTC. Encoded protein: CASSLSGFREQYF. V usage is TRBV7-6 and J usage is TRBJ2-7, with TRBD1 as a possible D gene (5 bases). The germline V gene has CDR1 SGHVS and CDR2 FNYEAQ. This CDR3 has 13 residues. V lost 3 bases and J 7 bases, leaving 13 bases between the germline ends. Full variable domain (rest looked up from reference TRBV7-6 and TRBJ2-7): GAGVSQSPRYKVTKRGQDVALRCDPISGHVSLYWYRQALGQGPEFLTYFNYEAQQDKSGLPNDRFSAERPEGSISTLTIQRTEQRDSAMYRCASSLSGFREQYFGPGTRLTVT.

The gene calls are TRBV10-3 and TRBJ2-5; D might be TRBD1 or TRBD2, each matching 5 bases. This CDR3 region has 13 residues. The V gene lost 5 bases and the J gene lost 3 bases, with 10 bases spanning the gap. Germline V CDR1 and CDR2: ENHRY, SYGVKD. Here the CDR3 DNA reads TGTGCCATCAGTTTTCGAGGGGAAGAGACCCAGTACTTC. Protein product: CAISFRGEETQYF.